This T cell receptor beta chain emerged from a study of chemoradiotherapy in HPV16-positive cancers. The CDR3 extends over 14 amino acids. CDR1 and CDR2 (germline): SGDLS, YYNGEE. With 10 bases clipped from V and 2 bases from J, the junction kept 10 bases outside the gene matches. Whole-study results and caveats: Candidate HPV-specific clones and E7-related TCR motifs grew in tumor during treatment. Only a couple of HPV16-positive patients supplied the functional HPV-specificity definition. HPV-responsive T-cell expansion during chemoradiotherapy was linked to improved recurrence-free survival in HPV16-positive patients.

Notes on this clone: Its antigen remains unknown.

Clones were sequenced by immunoSEQ multiplex PCR, and TCRdb holds only the in-frame ones, with some missing. This table has about 2,000 clones, over 80% appearing once. The source was tumor tissue, collected from a patient who underwent chemoradiotherapy. The TCR sequence derives from a human donor with HPV-associated anogenital cancer. The chain combines TRBV9 with TRBJ2-3, with 7 bases identical to TRBD2. The CDR3 region has the DNA TGTGCCCGCGAACTAGCGCTTTACACAGATACGCAGTATTTT. Translating gives CARELALYTDTQYF.